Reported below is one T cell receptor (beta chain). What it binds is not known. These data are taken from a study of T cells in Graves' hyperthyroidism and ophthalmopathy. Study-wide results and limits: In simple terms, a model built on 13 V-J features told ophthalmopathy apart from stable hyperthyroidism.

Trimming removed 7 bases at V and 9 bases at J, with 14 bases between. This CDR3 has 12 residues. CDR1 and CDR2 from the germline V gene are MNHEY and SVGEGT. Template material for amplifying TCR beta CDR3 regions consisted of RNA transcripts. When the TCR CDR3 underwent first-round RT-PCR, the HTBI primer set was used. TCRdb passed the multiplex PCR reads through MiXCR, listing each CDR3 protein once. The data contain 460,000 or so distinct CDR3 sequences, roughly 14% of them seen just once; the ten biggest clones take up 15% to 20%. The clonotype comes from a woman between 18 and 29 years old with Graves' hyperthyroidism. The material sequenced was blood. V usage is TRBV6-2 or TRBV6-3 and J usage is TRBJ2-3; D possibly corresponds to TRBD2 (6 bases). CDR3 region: CASKGTGKTQYF. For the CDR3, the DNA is TGTGCCAGCAAGGGGACTGGCAAAACGCAGTATTTT.